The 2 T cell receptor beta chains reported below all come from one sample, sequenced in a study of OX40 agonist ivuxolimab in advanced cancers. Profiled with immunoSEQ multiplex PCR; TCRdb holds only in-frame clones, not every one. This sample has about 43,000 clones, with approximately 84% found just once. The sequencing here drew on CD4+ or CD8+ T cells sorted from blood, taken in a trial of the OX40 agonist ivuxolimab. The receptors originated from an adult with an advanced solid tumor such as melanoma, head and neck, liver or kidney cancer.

CDR3 amino acids: CASSRIVSYEQYF. CDR3 nucleotide sequence: TGTGCCAGTAGTAGAATAGTTAGCTACGAGCAGTACTTC. The rearrangement uses TRBV19 and TRBJ2-7, with no clear D. The CDR3 runs to 13 residues. Germline CDR1 and CDR2: LNHDA and SQIVND (reference sequence). Between the trimmed V and J ends, which lost 4 bases and 3 bases, there was a span of 10 bases.

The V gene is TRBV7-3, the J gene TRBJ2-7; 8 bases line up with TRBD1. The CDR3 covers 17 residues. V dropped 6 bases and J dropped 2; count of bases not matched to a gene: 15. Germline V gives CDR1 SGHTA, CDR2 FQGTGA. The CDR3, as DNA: TGTGCCAGCAGTAGGACAGGGTCGGGGGACGGTCCCTACGAGCAGTACTTC. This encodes CASSRTGSGDGPYEQYF.